These 27 T cell receptor beta chains were sequenced from one sample in a study of CD8 T cells in ankylosing spondylitis. TCRdb reprocessed the 5' RACE reads with MiXCR, giving one entry per CDR3 protein. Altogether 300,000 to 350,000 distinct CDR3 sequences are present, under 14% being singletons, with the ten largest covering roughly 9.2%. The specimen was blood, either unsorted or a sorted T cell fraction (not recorded which). Receptors were obtained from a female donor with ankylosing spondylitis or in good health (not recorded which).

This clonotype occurred many times. The chain links TRBV27 to TRBJ2-3; 8 positions match TRBD2. The CDR3 totals 16 residues. CDR1 is MNHEY, CDR2 SMNVEV, per germline (reference sequence). J lost 0 bases, V lost 0 bases, and 2 bases had no gene match. CDR3 loop: CASSLSAGGSTDTQYF. CDR3 in DNA: TGTGCCAGCAGTTTATCGGCGGGGGGAAGCACAGATACGCAGTATTTT.

The chain recombines TRBV5-1 with TRBJ2-3; the match to TRBD1 covers 7 bases. The ends lost 4 bases at V and 3 bases at J; junction bases unmatched: 8. The CDR3 spans 15 residues. Germline V CDR1 and CDR2: SGHRS, YFSETQ. CDR3 residues: CASSLLGQKTDTQYF. The CDR3 bases are TGCGCCAGCAGCCTATTGGGACAGAAGACAGATACGCAGTATTTT. Filled out from reference TRBV5-1 and TRBJ2-3, the complete variable domain reads KAGVTQTPRYLIKTRGQQVTLSCSPISGHRSVSWYQQTPGQGLQFLFEYFSETQRNKGNFPGRFSGRQFSNSRSEMNVSTLELGDSALYLCASSLLGQKTDTQYFGPGTRLTVL.

CDR3 bases: TGTGCCAGCAGCTTAGGTAGCGGGGGACCTCCTAGCACAGATACGCAGTATTTT. Protein: CASSLGSGGPPSTDTQYF. This chain links TRBV11-1 with TRBJ2-3; 9 bases match TRBD2. The ends lost 1 base at V and 0 bases at J; junction bases unmatched: 8. In germline, CDR1 is SGHAT, CDR2 FQDESV (reference sequence). CDR3 length: 18 amino acids.

This clonotype was detected only a few times. This chain joins TRBV7-9 and TRBJ1-1, with 7 bases fitting TRBD1. After removal of 2 bases from V and 9 bases from J, the junction contained 6 bases not matched to a gene. CDR1 is SEHNR, CDR2 FQNEAQ, per germline (reference sequence). The CDR3 runs to 13 residues. Here the CDR3 DNA reads TGTGCCAGCAGCTTACCACAGGGGACACAAGCTTTCTTT. It codes for CASSLPQGTQAFF.

V and J are TRBV7-9 and TRBJ1-2, with 7 bases aligning to TRBD1. V was clipped by 4 bases and J by 12 bases; unmatched bases: 11. The CDR3 has 13 amino acids. CDR1 is SEHNR and CDR2 is FQNEAQ in the germline V gene (reference sequence). CDR3 protein: CASSSTGTEINTF. The CDR3 DNA sequence: TGTGCCAGCAGCTCCACTGGGACAGAAATCAACACCTTC.

This clonotype was recorded at least ten times. The genes are TRBV3-1 and TRBJ2-1, with D possibly matching TRBD1 (6 bases). Germline-derived CDR1 and CDR2 are LGHDT and YNNKEL (reference sequence). CDR3 size: 14 residues. V lost 4 bases and J lost 6, with 13 bases in between. The chain's CDR3 is CASSRGRGTNEQFF. For the CDR3, the DNA is TGTGCCAGCAGCCGCGGAAGGGGGACCAATGAGCAGTTCTTC.

As regards this clonotype: An end of the junction differs from the germline gene, which may be a read error. The chain recombines TRBV7-9 with TRBJ1-6; 7 nucleotides agree with TRBD1. Per the germline V gene, CDR1 is SEHNR and CDR2 is FQNEAQ (reference sequence). The CDR3 loop spans 13 amino acids. CDR3 amino acids: CAGSLAGDRPLHF. Written as DNA, the CDR3 is TGTGCCGGCAGCTTAGCGGGGGACAGACCCCTCCACTTT.

This clonotype was seen ten or more times. V usage is TRBV6-2 or TRBV6-3 and J usage is TRBJ2-7; D may be TRBD1 (6 bases). The V end lost 0 bases, the J end lost 1 base, and 16 bases lay between the germline ends. CDR1 MNHEY and CDR2 SVGEGT come from the germline V gene. This CDR3 contains 17 residues. The CDR3 sequence is CASSYSSRGYGSYEQYF. For the CDR3, the DNA is TGTGCCAGCAGTTACTCGTCCAGGGGTTATGGTTCCTACGAGCAGTACTTC.

The sample holds many counts of this clonotype. The chain has TRBV10-3 and TRBJ2-1; 8 bases are a match to TRBD1. The V gene end was trimmed by 6 bases and the J gene end by 4 bases; junction bases not matched to a gene: 8. This CDR3 contains 15 residues. Germline V gives CDR1 ENHRY, CDR2 SYGVKD. The CDR3 DNA is TGTGCCATCAGGAGGTCAGGGGGCGATTACAATGAGCAGTTCTTC. Protein product: CAIRRSGGDYNEQFF.

This chain links TRBV7-8 with TRBJ2-5, with 7 positions matching TRBD2. The CDR3 runs to 18 residues. The germline V gene has CDR1 SGHVS and CDR2 FQNEAQ. V was pared by 0 bases and J by 4 bases, with 14 bases of the junction left unmatched. DNA for the CDR3: TGTGCCAGCAGCTTAGCCTTTAGCGGGTGGCAAGGTAGAGAGACCCAGTACTTC. Its protein is CASSLAFSGWQGRETQYF. Full variable domain (outside the CDR3, taken from reference TRBV7-8 and TRBJ2-5): GAGVSQSPRYKVAKRGQDVALRCDPISGHVSLFWYQQALGQGPEFLTYFQNEAQLDKSGLPSDRFFAERPEGSVSTLKIQRTQQEDSAVYLCASSLAFSGWQGRETQYFGPGTRLLVL.

This rearrangement joins TRBV12-3 or TRBV12-4 to TRBJ2-2; no clear D gene. V dropped 6 bases and J dropped 6 bases, with 8 bases sitting between them. CDR3 size: 12 residues. CDR3 nucleotides: TGTGCCAGCAGGGCGGCCGCCGGGGAGCTGTTTTTT. This sequence encodes CASRAAAGELFF.

V gene TRBV20-1 combines with J gene TRBJ1-1; D gene ambiguous. Germline loops: CDR1 DFQATT, CDR2 SNEGSKA (reference sequence). This CDR3 has 15 amino acids. Trimming took 6 bases from V and 0 from J, leaving 17 bases between them. The CDR3 is CSALPAGRLNTEAFF. In DNA, the CDR3 is TGCAGTGCCTTGCCAGCCGGGCGATTGAACACTGAAGCTTTCTTT.

Many counts were recorded for this clonotype. V gene TRBV7-2 combines with J gene TRBJ2-1, with 9 bases fitting TRBD2. Looked up from germline, CDR1 is SGHTA and CDR2 is FQGNSA. There are 16 residues in the CDR3. The V segment lost 1 base and the J segment 6 bases; nucleotides outside the gene matches: 7. CDR3 sequence reads: CASSLVAGGPINEQFF. The DNA of the CDR3 is TGTGCCAGCAGCTTAGTGGCGGGAGGGCCTATCAATGAGCAGTTCTTC.

This clonotype occurred a few times. The chain joins TRBV7-9 to TRBJ2-1; 8 bases are shared with TRBD1. Germline trimming cut 5 bases from V and 5 bases from J; bases unmatched to any gene: 14. The CDR3 sequence is 17 residues long. Germline CDR1 SEHNR, CDR2 FQNEAQ (reference sequence). CDR3: CASSRRQGPRKNNEQFF. The CDR3 DNA sequence: TGTGCCAGCAGCCGACGACAGGGGCCACGAAAAAACAATGAGCAGTTCTTC. Together with reference TRBV7-9 and TRBJ2-1, the CDR3 gives the full variable domain: DTGVSQNPRHKITKRGQNVTFRCDPISEHNRLYWYRQTLGQGPEFLTYFQNEAQLEKSRLLSDRFSAERPKGSFSTLEIQRTEQGDSAMYLCASSRRQGPRKNNEQFFGPGTRLTVL.

This clonotype appeared a few times. The V and J genes are TRBV27 and TRBJ2-1; 8 bases align to TRBD1. The CDR3 contains 14 residues. V lost 7 bases to trimming and J lost 5 bases; unmatched junction nucleotides: 7. Germline assignment: CDR1 MNHEY and CDR2 SMNVEV (reference sequence). The CDR3 is CASTTGGGNNEQFF. The CDR3, as DNA: TGTGCCAGCACCACAGGGGGTGGAAACAATGAGCAGTTCTTC.

This clonotype was counted many times. The rearrangement uses TRBV10-2 and TRBJ1-3; no firm D call. V lost 6 bases to trimming and J lost 4 bases, with 7 bases between them. CDR3 length equals 12 residues. Germline V gene sequence: CDR1 WSHSY, CDR2 SAAADI. The CDR3, as DNA: TGCGCCAGCAGCGTAACCGGAAACACCATATATTTT. It encodes CASSVTGNTIYF.

This clonotype was counted a single time. The junction differs from germline at one of its ends, possibly a read error. The gene calls are TRBV9 and TRBJ2-7; D assignment may be TRBD1 or TRBD2 (6 bases each). The CDR3 spans 15 residues. Germline V gene sequence: CDR1 SGDLS, CDR2 YYNGEE. Here the CDR3 reads CASSVGGDRSYKQYF. The CDR3 coding sequence is TGTGCCAGCAGCGTCGGGGGAGACAGGTCCTACAAGCAGTACTTC.

This clonotype was seen repeatedly, ten times or more. V is TRBV11-1 and J is TRBJ2-3, with unresolved D. The CDR3 runs to 13 residues. V lost 6 bases, J lost 6 bases, and 13 bases lay in between. In germline, CDR1 is SGHAT, CDR2 FQDESV (reference sequence). The CDR3 spells CASSRDGSDTQYF. The CDR3 coding sequence is TGTGCCAGCAGTCGCGACGGGTCGGATACGCAGTATTTT. Full variable domain (rest looked up from reference TRBV11-1 and TRBJ2-3): EAEVAQSPRYKITEKSQAVAFWCDPISGHATLYWYRQILGQGPELLVQFQDESVVDDSQLPKDRFSAERLKGVDSTLKIQPAELGDSAMYLCASSRDGSDTQYFGPGTRLTVL.

This clonotype was counted ten times or more. The chain joins TRBV7-2 to TRBJ2-5, with D maybe TRBD2 (6 bases). This CDR3 contains 13 residues. V gave up 10 bases and J gave up 5 bases, with 17 bases separating them. Looked up from germline, CDR1 is SGHTA and CDR2 is FQGNSA. The CDR3 DNA follows: TGTGCCACCAATCGGCGGGAATGGGAGACCCAGTACTTC. Protein product: CATNRREWETQYF.

Many counts were recorded for this clonotype. This sequence joins TRBV20-1 and TRBJ1-2; tentative D call: TRBD1 (5 bases). CDR1 is DFQATT and CDR2 is SNEGSKA in the germline V gene (reference sequence). The CDR3 is made up of 16 amino acids. V was shortened by 3 bases and J by 1 base, with 18 bases between the two germline ends. The CDR3, as DNA: TGCAGTGCTAGGTTGTATGGGGGAGATCTTAACTATGGCTACACCTTC. This sequence encodes CSARLYGGDLNYGYTF.

This clonotype has at least ten counts. V is TRBV6-2 or TRBV6-3 and J is TRBJ2-1; 9 bases map to TRBD2. From germline, CDR1 is MNHEY and CDR2 SVGEGT. The CDR3 loop spans 16 amino acids. The junction had 7 bases not matched to a gene; V was cut back by 0 bases and J by 7 bases. The CDR3 nucleotides read TGTGCCAGCAGTTACTCAGGCGGGAGGGCGGGAAATGAGCAGTTCTTC. This codes for CASSYSGGRAGNEQFF.

This clonotype has only a few counts. The rearrangement joins TRBV5-1 to TRBJ1-6; D gene unclear. The CDR3 sequence is 15 residues long. The V and J ends lost 0 bases and 10 bases respectively, with 14 bases between them. Germline V CDR1 and CDR2: SGHRS, YFSETQ. In DNA form, the CDR3 reads TGCGCCAGCAGCTTGGAGGGCGGAATACAGTCACCCCTCCACTTT. The encoded protein is CASSLEGGIQSPLHF.

The sample holds many counts of this clonotype. Here the CDR3 reads CSARAGTSAHNEQFF. Written as DNA, the CDR3 is TGCAGTGCTAGAGCCGGGACTAGCGCCCACAATGAGCAGTTCTTC. The rearrangement links TRBV20-1 to TRBJ2-1, with 10 positions matching TRBD2. Germline CDR1 and CDR2: DFQATT and SNEGSKA (reference sequence). This CDR3 contains 15 residues. J was trimmed by 5 bases and V by 1 base; bases with no gene match: 5.

The chain uses TRBV15 and TRBJ2-1; possible D gene TRBD1, 6 bases. CDR1 is LNHNV and CDR2 is YYDKDF in the germline V gene (reference sequence). V lost 3 bases, J lost 9 bases, and 18 bases lay in between. The CDR3 runs to 15 residues. CDR3 in amino acids: CATSRTSSTGPEQFF. The CDR3 DNA reads as TGTGCCACCAGCAGGACCTCCTCTACAGGGCCTGAGCAGTTCTTC.

This clonotype was counted ten times or more. V and J are TRBV27 and TRBJ2-7; unclear D gene. This CDR3 is 14 amino acids long. The V gene's germline CDR1 is MNHEY and CDR2 SMNVEV (reference sequence). V lost 6 bases and J 2 bases, leaving 14 bases between the germline ends. The CDR3 reads CASSRTDSAYEQYF. The CDR3 nucleotides are TGTGCCAGCAGCAGAACCGACTCAGCCTACGAGCAGTACTTC.

The CDR3 here is CSAESGTGKSPLHF. DNA of the CDR3: TGCAGTGCCGAGTCCGGGACAGGGAAATCACCCCTCCACTTT. The chain couples TRBV20-1 to TRBJ1-6; 9 bases are shared with TRBD1. The length of the CDR3 is 14 residues. Losses at the gene ends were 6 bases for V and 10 bases for J; bases not matched to a gene: 10. CDR1 is DFQATT and CDR2 is SNEGSKA in the germline V gene (reference sequence).

This clonotype was seen at least ten times. The chain couples TRBV24-1 to TRBJ2-2, with TRBD1 matching 7 bases. This CDR3 is built from 16 residues. J lost 3 bases, V lost 2 bases, and 5 bases had no gene match. Germline-derived CDR1 and CDR2 are KGHDR and SFDVKD. In DNA, the CDR3 is TGTGCCACCAGTGATTGGGGACAGACCCACACCGGGGAGCTGTTTTTT. Translating gives CATSDWGQTHTGELFF.